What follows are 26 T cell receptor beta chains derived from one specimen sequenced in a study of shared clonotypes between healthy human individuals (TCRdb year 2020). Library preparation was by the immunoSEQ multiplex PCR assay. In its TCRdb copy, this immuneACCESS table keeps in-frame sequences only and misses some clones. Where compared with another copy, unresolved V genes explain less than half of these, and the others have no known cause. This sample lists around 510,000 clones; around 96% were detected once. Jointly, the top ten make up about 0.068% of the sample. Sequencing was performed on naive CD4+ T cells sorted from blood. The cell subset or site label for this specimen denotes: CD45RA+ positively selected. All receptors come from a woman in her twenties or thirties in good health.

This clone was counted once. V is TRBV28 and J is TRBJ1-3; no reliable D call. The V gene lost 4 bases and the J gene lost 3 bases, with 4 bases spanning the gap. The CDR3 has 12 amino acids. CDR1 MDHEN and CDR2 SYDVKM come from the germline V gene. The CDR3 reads CASSSGGNTIYF. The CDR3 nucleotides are TGTGCCAGCAGTTCGGGTGGAAACACCATATATTTT.

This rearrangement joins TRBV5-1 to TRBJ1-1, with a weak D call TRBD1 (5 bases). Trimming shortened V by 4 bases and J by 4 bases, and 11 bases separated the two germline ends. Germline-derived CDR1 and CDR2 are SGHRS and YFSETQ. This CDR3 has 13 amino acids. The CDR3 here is CASSPGGTTEAFF. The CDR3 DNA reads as TGCGCCAGCAGCCCCGGAGGGACCACTGAAGCTTTCTTT.

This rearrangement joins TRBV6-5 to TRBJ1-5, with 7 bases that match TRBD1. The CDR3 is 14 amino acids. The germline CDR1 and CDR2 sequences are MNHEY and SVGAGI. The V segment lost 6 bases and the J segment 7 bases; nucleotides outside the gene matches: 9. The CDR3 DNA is TGTGCCAGCAGCCCACAGGGGCGGCAACAGCCCCAGCATTTT. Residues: CASSPQGRQQPQHF.

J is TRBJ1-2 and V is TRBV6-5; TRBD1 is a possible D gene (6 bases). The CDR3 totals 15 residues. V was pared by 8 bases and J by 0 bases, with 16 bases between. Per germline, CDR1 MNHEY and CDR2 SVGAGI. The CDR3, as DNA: TGTGCCAGCGGATCAACAGGACAGACTAACTATGGCTACACCTTC. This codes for CASGSTGQTNYGYTF.

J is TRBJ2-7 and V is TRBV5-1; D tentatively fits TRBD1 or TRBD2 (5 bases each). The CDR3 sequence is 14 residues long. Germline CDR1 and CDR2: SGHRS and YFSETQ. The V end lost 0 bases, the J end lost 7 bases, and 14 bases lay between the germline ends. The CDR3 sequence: CASSLDSAGSEQYF. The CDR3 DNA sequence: TGCGCCAGCAGCTTGGATTCGGCAGGGAGTGAGCAGTACTTC.

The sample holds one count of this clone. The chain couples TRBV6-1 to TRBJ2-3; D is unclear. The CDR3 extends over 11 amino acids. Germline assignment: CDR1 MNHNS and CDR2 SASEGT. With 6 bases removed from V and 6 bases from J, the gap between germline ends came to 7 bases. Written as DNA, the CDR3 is TGTGCCAGCAGGGTAGCCGATACGCAGTATTTT. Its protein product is CASRVADTQYF.

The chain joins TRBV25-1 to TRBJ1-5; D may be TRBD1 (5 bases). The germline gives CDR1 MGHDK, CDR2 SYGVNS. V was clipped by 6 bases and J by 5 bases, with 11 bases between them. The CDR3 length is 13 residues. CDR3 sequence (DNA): TGTGCCAGCAGGGGCAGGGACGATCAGCCCCAGCATTTT. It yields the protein CASRGRDDQPQHF.

CDR3 sequence: CASSPYWEELFF. Here the CDR3 DNA reads TGTGCCAGCAGCCCCTATTGGGAGGAGCTGTTTTTT. This chain joins TRBV2 and TRBJ2-2; D unresolved. CDR1 and CDR2 from the germline V gene are SNHLY and FYNNEI. The V and J ends lost 6 bases and 10 bases respectively, with 12 bases between them. The CDR3 is 12 residues long.

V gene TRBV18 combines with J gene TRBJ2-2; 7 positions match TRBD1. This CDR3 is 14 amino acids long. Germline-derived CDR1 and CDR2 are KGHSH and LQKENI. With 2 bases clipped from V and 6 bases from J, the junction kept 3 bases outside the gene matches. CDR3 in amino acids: CASSPRDSAGELFF. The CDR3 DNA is TGTGCCAGCTCACCAAGGGACAGTGCCGGGGAGCTGTTTTTT.

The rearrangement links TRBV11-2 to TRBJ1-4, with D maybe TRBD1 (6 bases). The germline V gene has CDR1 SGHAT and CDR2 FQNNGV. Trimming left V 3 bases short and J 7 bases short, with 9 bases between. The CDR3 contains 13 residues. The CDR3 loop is CASSFRGSEKLFF. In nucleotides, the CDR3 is TGTGCCAGCAGCTTTAGGGGGTCTGAAAAACTGTTTTTT.

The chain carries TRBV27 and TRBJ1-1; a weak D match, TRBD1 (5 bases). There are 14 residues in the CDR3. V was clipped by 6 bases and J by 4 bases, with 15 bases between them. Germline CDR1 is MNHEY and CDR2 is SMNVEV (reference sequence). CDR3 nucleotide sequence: TGTGCCAGCAGGGGGCAGGGTGGGGGCACTGAAGCTTTCTTT. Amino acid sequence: CASRGQGGGTEAFF.

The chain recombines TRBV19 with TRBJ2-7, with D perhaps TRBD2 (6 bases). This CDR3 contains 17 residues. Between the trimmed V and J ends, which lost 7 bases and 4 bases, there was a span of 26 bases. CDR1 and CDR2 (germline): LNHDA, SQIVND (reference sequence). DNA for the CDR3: TGTGCCAGTACCGTGGACCGGGAGCGACTACCTGGTTACGAGCAGTACTTC. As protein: CASTVDRERLPGYEQYF.

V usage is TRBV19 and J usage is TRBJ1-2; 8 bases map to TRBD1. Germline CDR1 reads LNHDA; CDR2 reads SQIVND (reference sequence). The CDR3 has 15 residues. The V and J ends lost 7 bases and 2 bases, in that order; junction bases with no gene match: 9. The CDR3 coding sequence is TGTGCCAGTACCATCGACAGGGGACGAAACTATGGCTACACCTTC. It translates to CASTIDRGRNYGYTF.

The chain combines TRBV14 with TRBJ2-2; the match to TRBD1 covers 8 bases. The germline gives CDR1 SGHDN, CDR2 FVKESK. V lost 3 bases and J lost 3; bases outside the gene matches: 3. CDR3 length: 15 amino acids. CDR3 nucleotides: TGTGCCAGCAGCCACAGGGGGCTTTACACCGGGGAGCTGTTTTTT. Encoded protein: CASSHRGLYTGELFF.

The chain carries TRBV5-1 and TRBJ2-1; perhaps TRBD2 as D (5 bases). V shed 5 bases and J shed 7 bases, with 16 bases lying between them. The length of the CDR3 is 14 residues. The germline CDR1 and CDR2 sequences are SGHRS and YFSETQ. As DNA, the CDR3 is TGCGCCAGCAGTCCTAGCTTGGGAACTAATGAGCAGTTCTTC. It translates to CASSPSLGTNEQFF.

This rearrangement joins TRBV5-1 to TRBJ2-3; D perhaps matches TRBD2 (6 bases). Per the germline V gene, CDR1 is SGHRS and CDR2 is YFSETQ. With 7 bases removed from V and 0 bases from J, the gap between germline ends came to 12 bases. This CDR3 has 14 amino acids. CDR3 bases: TGCGCCAGCCAGGAGGGCGGGAGCACAGATACGCAGTATTTT. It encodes CASQEGGSTDTQYF.

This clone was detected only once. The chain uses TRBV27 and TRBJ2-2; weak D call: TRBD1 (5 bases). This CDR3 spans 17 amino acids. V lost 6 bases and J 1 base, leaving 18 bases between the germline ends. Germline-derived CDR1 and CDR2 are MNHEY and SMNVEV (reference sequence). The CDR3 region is CASSPLDSLLNTGELFF. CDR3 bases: TGTGCCAGCAGCCCCCTAGACAGCCTCTTGAACACCGGGGAGCTGTTTTTT.

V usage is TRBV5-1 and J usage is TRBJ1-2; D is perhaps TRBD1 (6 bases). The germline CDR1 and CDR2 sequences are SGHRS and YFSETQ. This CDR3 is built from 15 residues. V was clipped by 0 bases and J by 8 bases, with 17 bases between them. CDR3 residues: CASSLGQAEQGGYTF. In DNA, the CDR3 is TGCGCCAGCAGCTTGGGCCAGGCGGAGCAGGGGGGCTACACCTTC.

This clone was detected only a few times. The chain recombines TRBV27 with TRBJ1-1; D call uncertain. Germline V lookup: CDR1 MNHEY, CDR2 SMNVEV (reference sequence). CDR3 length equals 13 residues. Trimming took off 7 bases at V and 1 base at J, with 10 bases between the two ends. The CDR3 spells CASKATENTEAFF. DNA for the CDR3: TGTGCCAGCAAGGCTACGGAGAACACTGAAGCTTTCTTT.

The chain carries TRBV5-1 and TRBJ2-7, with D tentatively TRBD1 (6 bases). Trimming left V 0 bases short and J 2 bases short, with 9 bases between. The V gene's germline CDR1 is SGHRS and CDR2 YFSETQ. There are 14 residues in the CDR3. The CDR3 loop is CASSLEGVTYEQYF. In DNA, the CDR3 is TGCGCCAGCAGCTTGGAGGGGGTAACCTACGAGCAGTACTTC.

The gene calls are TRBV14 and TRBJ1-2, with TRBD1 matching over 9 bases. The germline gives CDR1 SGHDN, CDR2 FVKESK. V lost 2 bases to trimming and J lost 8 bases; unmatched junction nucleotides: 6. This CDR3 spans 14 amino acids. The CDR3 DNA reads TGTGCCAGCAGCCAATTACAGGGGGCGGAGGGCTACACCTTC. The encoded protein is CASSQLQGAEGYTF.

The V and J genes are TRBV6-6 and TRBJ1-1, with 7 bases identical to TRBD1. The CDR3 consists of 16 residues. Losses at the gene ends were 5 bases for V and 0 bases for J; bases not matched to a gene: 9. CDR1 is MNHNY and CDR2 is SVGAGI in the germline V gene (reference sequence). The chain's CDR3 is CASSTHRGGMNTEAFF. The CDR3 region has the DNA TGTGCCAGCAGTACCCACAGGGGAGGAATGAACACTGAAGCTTTCTTT.

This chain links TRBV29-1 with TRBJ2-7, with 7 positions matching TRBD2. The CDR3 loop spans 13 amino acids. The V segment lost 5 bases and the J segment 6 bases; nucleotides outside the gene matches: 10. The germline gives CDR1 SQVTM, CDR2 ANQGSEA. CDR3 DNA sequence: TGCAGCGTTATATCGACTAGCACCAGCGAGCAGTACTTC. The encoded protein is CSVISTSTSEQYF.

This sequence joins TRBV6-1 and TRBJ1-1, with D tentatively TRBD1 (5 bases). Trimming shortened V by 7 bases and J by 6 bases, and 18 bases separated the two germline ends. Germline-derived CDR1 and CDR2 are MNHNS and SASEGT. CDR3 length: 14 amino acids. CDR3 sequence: CASKRDQGTAEAFF. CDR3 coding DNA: TGTGCCAGCAAACGGGACCAGGGCACGGCTGAAGCTTTCTTT.

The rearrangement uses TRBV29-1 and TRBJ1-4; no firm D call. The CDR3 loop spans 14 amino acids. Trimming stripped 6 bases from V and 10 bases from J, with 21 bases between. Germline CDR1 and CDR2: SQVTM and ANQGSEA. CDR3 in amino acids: CSVRNRGQWGKLFF. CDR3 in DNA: TGCAGCGTGAGAAACCGCGGGCAGTGGGGAAAACTGTTTTTT.

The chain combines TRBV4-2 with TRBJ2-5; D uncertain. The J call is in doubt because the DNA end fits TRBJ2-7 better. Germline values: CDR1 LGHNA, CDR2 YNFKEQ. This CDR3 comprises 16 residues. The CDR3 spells CASSQDGVGVSYEQYF. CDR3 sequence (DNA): TGTGCCAGCAGCCAAGATGGAGTTGGGGTTTCCTACGAGCAGTACTTC.